Presented here are 30 T cell receptor beta chains from one specimen sequenced in a study of blood T cell repertoires in COVID-19. Libraries were prepared by immunoSEQ multiplex PCR; TCRdb keeps only in-frame clonotypes and omits some of them. This table has 250,000 or so clones, 90% appearing once. The sample taken for sequencing was peripheral blood. These receptors were collected from a woman aged 55-75 years with COVID-19, enrolled during active disease.

This clone was counted a single time. The chain employs TRBV15 and TRBJ1-5; a weak D match, TRBD1 (6 bases). Deletions cut 1 base from V and 0 bases from J, with 10 bases between. The CDR3 has 16 amino acids. Germline lookup yields CDR1 LNHNV and CDR2 YYDKDF (reference sequence). The chain's CDR3 is CATSRGTGFSNQPQHF. As DNA, the CDR3 is TGTGCCACCAGCAGAGGAACAGGGTTTAGCAATCAGCCCCAGCATTTT.

Only one count was recorded for this clone. This sequence joins TRBV18 and TRBJ2-7; D perhaps matches TRBD2 (7 bases). Per germline, CDR1 KGHSH and CDR2 LQKENI. Trimming removed 2 bases at V and 5 bases at J, with 19 bases between. The CDR3 has 16 amino acids. Written as DNA, the CDR3 is TGTGCCAGCTCACCATTTATTCGGGGGGCGCAAAACGAGCAGTACTTC. Amino acids: CASSPFIRGAQNEQYF.

The chain carries TRBV18 and TRBJ1-1; D is unresolved. The germline V gene encodes CDR1 KGHSH and CDR2 LQKENI. This CDR3 comprises 14 residues. Trimming removed 4 bases from V and 4 bases from J, with 13 bases in between. Here the CDR3 reads CASSQTDSVTEAFF. The CDR3 coding sequence is TGTGCCAGCTCACAAACCGACTCTGTCACTGAAGCTTTCTTT.

This rearrangement joins TRBV5-4 to TRBJ1-2, with D perhaps matching TRBD1 (5 bases). Trimming took 2 bases from V and 3 from J, leaving 14 bases between them. This CDR3 has 15 amino acids. CDR1 SGHNT and CDR2 YYREEE come from the germline V gene (reference sequence). In nucleotides, the CDR3 is TGTGCCAGCAGCTTAAAGGGGAATTGGGACTATGGCTACACCTTC. Its protein is CASSLKGNWDYGYTF.

The J gene is TRBJ2-2, the V gene TRBV4-1; 8 bases align to TRBD2. CDR1 is MGHRA, CDR2 YSYEKL, per germline. The CDR3 has 17 residues. V lost 3 bases to trimming and J lost 3 bases; unmatched junction nucleotides: 9. The CDR3 sequence is CASSHTPLRGDTGELFF. The CDR3 coding sequence is TGCGCCAGCAGCCACACCCCTCTGCGGGGGGACACCGGGGAGCTGTTTTTT.

The V and J genes are TRBV7-2 and TRBJ2-1; D gene ambiguous. Between the trimmed V and J ends, which lost 4 bases and 0 bases, there was a span of 10 bases. This CDR3 spans 15 amino acids. Germline loops: CDR1 SGHTA, CDR2 FQGNSA. In DNA form, the CDR3 reads TGTGCCAGCAGCTCTCCTTACAGCTCCTACAATGAGCAGTTCTTC. It encodes CASSSPYSSYNEQFF.

The rearrangement joins TRBV3-1 (or the pseudogene TRBV3-2) to TRBJ2-2; D might be TRBD2 (7 bases). Trimming pared 6 bases from V and 4 bases from J, leaving 21 bases between. The CDR3 loop spans 17 amino acids. The germline gives CDR1 LGHDT, CDR2 YNNKEL (reference sequence). The CDR3 DNA reads TGTGCCAGCAGACCACTAACAGGGACGGGGGGCACCGGGGAGCTGTTTTTT. Translation gives CASRPLTGTGGTGELFF.

The chain is built from TRBV30 and TRBJ1-2; 12 positions agree with TRBD1. Per the germline V gene, CDR1 is GTSNPN and CDR2 is SVGIG (reference sequence). CDR3 size: 15 residues. V shed 5 bases, J shed 7 bases, and the junction held 11 bases outside the gene matches. CDR3 loop: CAWAGQGARSGGYTF. DNA for the CDR3: TGTGCCTGGGCGGGACAGGGGGCTCGGTCGGGTGGCTACACCTTC.

The rearrangement joins TRBV4-3 to TRBJ2-1; the match to TRBD2 covers 12 bases. The V gene's germline CDR1 is LGHNA and CDR2 YSLEER. The V segment lost 1 base and the J segment 9 bases; nucleotides outside the gene matches: 4. The CDR3 loop spans 15 amino acids. CDR3 sequence reads: CASSQGTSGVSEQFF. Here the CDR3 DNA reads TGCGCCAGCAGCCAAGGGACTAGCGGGGTATCTGAGCAGTTCTTC.

The J gene is TRBJ1-1, the V gene TRBV18; tentatively, D is TRBD1 (5 bases). Germline values: CDR1 KGHSH, CDR2 LQKENI. CDR3 length: 15 residues. Trimming pared 3 bases from V and 1 base from J, leaving 12 bases between. As DNA, the CDR3 is TGTGCCAGCTCACCGTACGGGGGGGAGAACACTGAAGCTTTCTTT. It specifies CASSPYGGENTEAFF.

The chain is built from TRBV6-2 or TRBV6-3 and TRBJ2-7; perhaps TRBD1 as D (6 bases). From germline, CDR1 is MNHEY and CDR2 SVGEGT. Trimming removed 2 bases at V and 0 bases at J, with 14 bases between. The CDR3 is 16 amino acids. As DNA, the CDR3 is TGTGCCAGCAGTTACCCCGGGACACCCAGCTCCTACGAGCAGTACTTC. It translates to CASSYPGTPSSYEQYF.

V gene TRBV7-2 combines with J gene TRBJ1-2, with D unresolved. This CDR3 is 14 amino acids long. The V gene lost 0 bases and the J gene lost 8 bases, with 13 bases spanning the gap. The germline V gene encodes CDR1 SGHTA and CDR2 FQGNSA. CDR3 sequence: CASSLASGLEGYTF. For the CDR3, the DNA is TGTGCCAGCAGCTTAGCCTCGGGATTAGAGGGCTACACCTTC.

This sequence joins TRBV11-2 and TRBJ2-5, with 7 bases lining up with TRBD1. V lost 1 base, J lost 4 bases, and 9 bases stayed unmatched. CDR1 is SGHAT and CDR2 is FQNNGV in the germline V gene. This CDR3 region has 16 residues. CDR3: CASSLGPGGSAETQYF. The CDR3, as DNA: TGTGCCAGCAGCTTAGGCCCAGGGGGTAGCGCAGAGACCCAGTACTTC.

As regards this clone: One end of the junction does not line up with germline, which may come from a read error. The genes are TRBV15 and TRBJ2-6; 9 nucleotides align to TRBD1. CDR3 size: 14 residues. From germline, CDR1 is LNHNV and CDR2 YYDKDF (reference sequence). CDR3 sequence (DNA): TGTGCCACCAGCAGAAGGACAGGGGTCAACGTCCTGACTTTC. It yields the protein CATSRRTGVNVLTF.

The chain carries TRBV12-3 or TRBV12-4 and TRBJ2-7; D not resolved. The CDR3 covers 11 residues. V lost 3 bases and J 5 bases, leaving 5 bases between the germline ends. CDR3 loop: CASSFLDEQYF. For the CDR3, the DNA is TGTGCCAGCAGTTTCCTCGACGAGCAGTACTTC.

This clone was counted a single time. This chain links TRBV5-1 with TRBJ2-3, with D perhaps TRBD1 (5 bases). V shed 0 bases and J shed 14 bases, with 22 bases lying between them. Per germline, CDR1 SGHRS and CDR2 YFSETQ. The CDR3 contains 15 residues. The CDR3 protein is CASSLGQQRARFLYF. The CDR3, as DNA: TGCGCCAGCAGCTTGGGACAGCAGAGAGCCCGTTTTCTGTATTTT.

The chain employs TRBV19 and TRBJ1-1, with D perhaps matching TRBD1 (6 bases). Germline-derived CDR1 and CDR2 are LNHDA and SQIVND (reference sequence). V lost 6 bases and J lost 5, with 13 bases in between. The CDR3 is 13 amino acids. The CDR3 DNA reads as TGTGCCAGTAGAGGGGGAATGGATACTGAAGCTTTCTTT. The encoded protein is CASRGGMDTEAFF.

This rearrangement joins TRBV11-2 to TRBJ2-5; 10 bases agree with TRBD2. CDR3 length: 16 residues. Per the germline V gene, CDR1 is SGHAT and CDR2 is FQNNGV. J lost 1 base, V lost 4 bases, and 6 bases had no gene match. In DNA, the CDR3 is TGTGCCAGCAGCTCCCCACTAGCGGGGCTCCAAGAGACCCAGTACTTC. Its protein product is CASSSPLAGLQETQYF.

The genes are TRBV5-4 and TRBJ1-2; 7 bases map to TRBD1. Per the germline V gene, CDR1 is SGHNT and CDR2 is YYREEE (reference sequence). V was clipped by 4 bases and J by 0 bases; unmatched bases: 6. The CDR3 is made up of 15 amino acids. CDR3 coding DNA: TGTGCCAGCAGCCGGGTGGGACAGTCTAACTATGGCTACACCTTC. Its translation is CASSRVGQSNYGYTF.

The chain recombines TRBV7-2 with TRBJ1-1; D not certain. CDR1 is SGHTA, CDR2 FQGNSA, per germline. V was trimmed by 4 bases and J by 0 bases, leaving 6 bases between them. The CDR3 has 13 residues. In nucleotides, the CDR3 is TGTGCCAGCAGCTCCCAGGTGAACACTGAAGCTTTCTTT. It yields the protein CASSSQVNTEAFF.

CDR3 amino acids: CASSQASGGATDTQYF. The CDR3 bases are TGCGCCAGCAGCCAAGCTTCAGGGGGCGCGACAGATACGCAGTATTTT. The genes are TRBV4-3 and TRBJ2-3; 8 bases map to TRBD1. The length of the CDR3 is 16 residues. J lost 3 bases, V lost 1 base, and 6 bases had no gene match. The germline V gene encodes CDR1 LGHNA and CDR2 YSLEER.

The genes are TRBV3-1 (or the pseudogene TRBV3-2) and TRBJ1-4, with D possibly TRBD1 on 6 matching bases. Germline V gene sequence: CDR1 LGHDT, CDR2 YNNKEL (reference sequence). This CDR3 region has 14 residues. V dropped 9 bases and J dropped 8 bases, with 19 bases sitting between them. CDR3 amino acids: CARPGVGFGEKLFF. Written as DNA, the CDR3 is TGTGCCAGACCAGGGGTCGGTTTTGGGGAAAAACTGTTTTTT.

The chain has TRBV5-4 and TRBJ1-4; 8 nucleotides match TRBD1. The CDR3 is 16 amino acids. Looked up from germline, CDR1 is SGHNT and CDR2 is YYREEE (reference sequence). V gave up 4 bases and J gave up 0 bases; unmatched junction bases: 5. The CDR3 is CASSPGQAATNEKLFF. In DNA, the CDR3 is TGTGCCAGCAGCCCGGGACAGGCTGCAACTAATGAAAAACTGTTTTTT.

This chain links TRBV3-1 (or the pseudogene TRBV3-2) with TRBJ2-6; TRBD1 agrees at 11 bases. CDR1 and CDR2 (germline): LGHDT, YNNKEL (reference sequence). The CDR3 has 19 residues. V gave up 3 bases and J gave up 2 bases; unmatched junction bases: 9. The CDR3 spells CASSQMGQGVYPGANVLTF. In DNA, the CDR3 is TGTGCCAGCAGCCAGATGGGACAGGGGGTTTATCCTGGGGCCAACGTCCTGACTTTC.

This chain uses TRBV3-1 (or the pseudogene TRBV3-2) with TRBJ2-2, with D possibly matching TRBD1 (6 bases). The CDR3 spans 14 residues. Trimming pared 7 bases from V and 3 bases from J, leaving 12 bases between. Per germline, CDR1 LGHDT and CDR2 YNNKEL (reference sequence). CDR3: CASTLRGHTGELFF. The CDR3, as DNA: TGTGCCAGCACCCTCAGGGGACACACCGGGGAGCTGTTTTTT.

The rearrangement joins TRBV28 to TRBJ1-1; D is undetermined. Germline CDR1 reads MDHEN; CDR2 reads SYDVKM. V lost 1 base to trimming and J lost 5 bases, with 17 bases between them. CDR3 size: 16 residues. In DNA form, the CDR3 reads TGTGCCAGCAGTTTATTGTCCGAGGGAAGGAAGACTGAAGCTTTCTTT. Protein sequence: CASSLLSEGRKTEAFF.

The gene calls are TRBV20-1 and TRBJ1-1; D not certain. Germline assignment: CDR1 DFQATT and CDR2 SNEGSKA (reference sequence). The CDR3 extends over 11 amino acids. V lost 6 bases to trimming and J lost 4 bases, with 9 bases between them. As DNA, the CDR3 is TGCAGTGCAGGGAGGGCCACTGAAGCTTTCTTT. As protein: CSAGRATEAFF.

This clone occurred once. The rearrangement uses TRBV19 and TRBJ2-5, with 9 bases lining up with TRBD2. V gave up 4 bases and J gave up 4 bases; unmatched junction bases: 7. Germline V lookup: CDR1 LNHDA, CDR2 SQIVND (reference sequence). The CDR3 sequence is 15 residues long. CDR3 bases: TGTGCCAGTAGTAGGCAAGCGGGGGGCGGAGAGACCCAGTACTTC. Its protein is CASSRQAGGGETQYF.

This clone occurred once. CDR3 protein: CASSPRTSGGVYNEQFF. The CDR3 DNA sequence: TGTGCCAGCTCACCAAGGACTAGCGGGGGGGTATACAATGAGCAGTTCTTC. The chain is built from TRBV18 and TRBJ2-1, with 15 bases that match TRBD2. The CDR3 sequence is 17 residues long. The V segment lost 2 bases and the J segment 4 bases; nucleotides outside the gene matches: 3. Germline CDR1 and CDR2: KGHSH and LQKENI.

The rearrangement links TRBV30 to TRBJ1-4; D may be TRBD1 (5 bases). Germline V gene lookup returns CDR1 GTSNPN and CDR2 SVGIG (reference sequence). V lost 2 bases to trimming and J lost 4 bases, with 11 bases between them. The CDR3 runs 14 residues. CDR3 amino acids: CAWSQGADNEKLFF. In DNA form, the CDR3 reads TGTGCCTGGAGTCAAGGGGCAGATAATGAAAAACTGTTTTTT. The variable domain in full, completed from reference TRBV30 and TRBJ1-4, reads SQTIHQWPATLVQPVGSPLSLECTVEGTSNPNLYWYRQAAGRGLQLLFYSVGIGQISSEVPQNLSASRPQDRQFILSSKKLLLSDSGFYLCAWSQGADNEKLFFGSGTQLSVL.